The rows below give T cell receptor beta chains drawn from one sample of a study of cytomegalovirus exposure and HLA in healthy donors. TCRdb's table, derived via immunoSEQ multiplex PCR, lists solely in-frame clones and lacks some. The sample lists over 100,000 clones, roughly 80% occurring once. Sequencing was performed on PBMCs. These receptors were collected from a man aged 35-49 years in good health and CMV-seronegative. Each CDR3 is given with its conserved first and last residue. A D gene is named only where the DNA matches it firmly. For some rows the clone size is stated as once, few or many, or as a class when expanded; others skip it.

>TRBV5-5|TRBJ2-7|-|TRBD1
CASSYGQVNSYEQYF
TGTGCCAGCAGTTATGGACAGGTTAATTCCTACGAGCAGTACTTC
>TRBV2|TRBJ2-1|few|TRBD2
CASREGGLAGGGSYNEQFF
TGTGCCAGCAGAGAGGGGGGACTAGCGGGAGGAGGTTCCTACAATGAGCAGTTCTTC
>TRBV19|TRBJ1-1|-|TRBD1
CASSNPTGGNTEAFF
TGTGCCAGTAGTAACCCGACAGGGGGGAACACTGAAGCTTTCTTT
>TRBV14|TRBJ2-7|once|-
CASSHRNEQYF
TGTGCCAGCAGCCATAGAAACGAGCAGTACTTC
>TRBV30|TRBJ2-7|-|-
CARSSTSGYEQYF
TGTGCCCGCTCGAGTACTTCGGGGTACGAGCAGTACTTC
>TRBV11-3|TRBJ2-4|-|-
CASSLGPKNIQYF
TGTGCCAGCAGCTTAGGGCCAAAAAACATTCAGTACTTC
>TRBV4-3|TRBJ2-6|once|TRBD1
CASSPDRVSGANVLTF
TGCGCCAGCAGCCCGGACAGGGTCTCTGGGGCCAACGTCCTGACTTTC
>TRBV4-3|TRBJ2-6|-|-
CASSQTRAGANVLTF
TGCGCCAGCAGCCAGACTAGGGCTGGGGCCAACGTCCTGACTTTC
>TRBV30|TRBJ1-2|-|-
CAWRIEVNYGYTF
TGTGCCTGGAGAATAGAAGTTAACTATGGCTACACCTTC
>TRBV15|TRBJ2-5|-|-
CATSREGDTQETQYF
TGTGCCACCAGCAGAGAGGGGGACACCCAAGAGACCCAGTACTTC
>TRBV7-7|TRBJ2-5|-|-
CASSLVSDQETQYF
TGTGCTAGCAGCTTAGTGTCGGACCAAGAGACCCAGTACTTC
>TRBV7-6|TRBJ1-6|-|-
CASSLATGESPLHF
TGTGCCAGCAGCTTAGCGACGGGGGAATCACCCCTCCACTTT
>TRBV5-1|TRBJ1-1|-|-
CASSLDATMNTEAFF
TGCGCCAGCAGCTTGGACGCGACTATGAACACTGAAGCTTTCTTT
>TRBV18|TRBJ1-1|-|TRBD1
CASSRDRSIRTEAFF
TGTGCCAGCTCGCGGGACAGGAGCATTCGCACTGAAGCTTTCTTT
>TRBV5-8|TRBJ1-5|-|-
CASSEELNQPQHF
TGTGCCAGCAGCGAGGAACTAAATCAGCCCCAGCATTTT
>TRBV14|TRBJ1-1|-|-
CASSPRLDTEAFF
TGTGCCAGCAGCCCCCGACTGGACACTGAAGCTTTCTTT
>TRBV30|TRBJ2-5|-|TRBD2
CAWSVGLADQETQYF
TGTGCCTGGAGTGTTGGGCTAGCGGACCAAGAGACCCAGTACTTC
>TRBV7-9|TRBJ1-4|-|-
CASSPGGGDHEKLFF
TGTGCCAGCAGCCCTGGGGGCGGCGATCATGAAAAACTGTTTTTT
>TRBV19|TRBJ2-1|-|TRBD2
CASTHGLALNEQFF
TGTGCCAGTACCCACGGACTAGCGTTAAATGAGCAGTTCTTC
>TRBV18|TRBJ2-2|-|-
CASSPPIGGANTGELFF
TGTGCCAGCTCACCACCAATTGGGGGCGCGAACACCGGGGAGCTGTTTTTT
>TRBV6-1|TRBJ2-1|once|TRBD1
CASSEGTGYDEQFF
TGTGCCAGCAGTGAAGGGACAGGGTACGATGAGCAGTTCTTC
>TRBV9|TRBJ2-3|-|TRBD2
CASSVGSGRALDTQYF
TGTGCCAGCAGCGTAGGAAGCGGGAGGGCCTTGGATACGCAGTATTTT
>TRBV10-2|TRBJ1-5|-|-
CASSERQPGWPQHF
TGCGCCAGCAGTGAGAGGCAACCGGGGTGGCCCCAGCATTTT
>TRBV5-6|TRBJ2-3|-|-
CASSLGVITQYF
TGTGCCAGCAGCCTCGGGGTAATTACGCAGTATTTT
>TRBV12-5|TRBJ1-1|-|-
CASGLYGGAEAFF
TGTGCTAGTGGTTTATACGGGGGGGCTGAAGCTTTCTTT
>TRBV19|TRBJ2-3|-|-
CASSIARRSTDTQYF
TGTGCCAGTAGTATAGCAAGGCGGAGCACAGATACGCAGTATTTT
>TRBV9|TRBJ2-3|-|TRBD1
CASSAGTGRTDTQYF
TGTGCCAGCAGCGCAGGGACAGGGAGGACAGATACGCAGTATTTT
>TRBV30|TRBJ2-7|-|-
CAWSAGTPPDEQYF
TGTGCCTGGAGTGCTGGGACACCGCCTGACGAGCAGTACTTC
>TRBV4-3|TRBJ1-3|-|-
CASSQFYDSSGNTIYF
TGCGCCAGCAGCCAATTCTACGACAGCTCTGGAAACACCATATATTTT
>TRBV7-3|TRBJ1-6|-|TRBD1
CASSLGTGYNSPLHF
TGTGCCAGCAGCTTAGGGACAGGCTATAATTCACCCCTCCACTTT
>TRBV27|TRBJ2-3|-|TRBD2
CASSPWTSGEADTQYF
TGTGCCAGCAGTCCTTGGACTAGCGGGGAAGCAGATACGCAGTATTTT
>TRBV7-2|TRBJ1-4|-|TRBD1
CASSFGQGGFLKLFF
TGTGCCAGCAGCTTCGGACAGGGAGGGTTTTTAAAACTGTTTTTT
>TRBV30|TRBJ1-1|-|TRBD1
CAWSTGQGMNTEAFF
TGTGCCTGGAGCACCGGACAGGGGATGAACACTGAAGCTTTCTTT
>TRBV12-5|TRBJ2-2|-|-
CASGTVVAGTGELFF
TGTGCTAGTGGTACTGTAGTCGCCGGGACCGGGGAGCTGTTTTTT
>TRBV6-6|TRBJ1-4|-|-
CASSYPGRGDEKLFF
TGTGCCAGCAGTTACCCAGGTCGGGGGGATGAAAAACTGTTTTTT
>TRBV5-1|TRBJ2-2|-|-
CASSLGDAGELFF
TGCGCCAGCAGCTTGGGAGATGCGGGGGAGCTGTTTTTT
>TRBV23-1|TRBJ2-3|-|TRBD2
CASSQSRGAQVTDTQYF
TGCGCCAGCAGTCAATCGCGGGGGGCGCAGGTCACAGATACGCAGTATTTT
>TRBV29-1|TRBJ2-7|-|TRBD1
CSVDGQGAYEQYF
TGCAGCGTTGACGGACAGGGGGCCTACGAGCAGTACTTC
>TRBV7-2|TRBJ2-7|-|TRBD1
CASSLDRGDEQYF
TGTGCCAGCAGCCTGGACAGGGGGGACGAGCAGTACTTC
>TRBV4-1|TRBJ2-7|-|-
CASSPSGIGYEQYF
TGCGCCAGCAGCCCAAGCGGAATTGGTTACGAGCAGTACTTC
>TRBV6-5|TRBJ1-5|-|-
CASSPSGGGGQPQHF
TGTGCCAGCAGTCCCTCGGGGGGGGGCGGTCAGCCCCAGCATTTT
>TRBV1|TRBJ2-3|-|-
CTSSQDSRLAFFTDTQYF
TGCACCAGCAGCCAAGATAGCCGACTAGCTTTTTTCACAGATACGCAGTATTTT
>TRBV7-7|TRBJ1-3|-|-
CASSPTEAGNTIYF
TGTGCTAGCAGCCCAACGGAGGCCGGAAACACCATATATTTT
>TRBV27|TRBJ2-5|-|TRBD1
CASSTKTGGGETQYF
TGTGCCAGCAGTACCAAGACAGGGGGCGGGGAGACCCAGTACTTC
>TRBV2|TRBJ2-5|-|-
CASIKGIGQGSVETQYF
TGTGCCAGCATCAAAGGTATAGGGCAGGGGTCCGTTGAGACCCAGTACTTC
>TRBV4-3|TRBJ2-1|once|-
CASSLGLPGGNEQFF
TGCGCCAGCAGTTTGGGACTTCCTGGTGGGAATGAGCAGTTCTTC
>TRBV7-9|TRBJ2-5|-|-
CASKATETQYF
TGTGCCAGCAAAGCGACAGAGACCCAGTACTTC
>TRBV10-3|TRBJ2-1|-|TRBD2
CAISGSGGPYNEQFF
TGTGCCATCAGTGGTAGCGGGGGACCCTACAATGAGCAGTTCTTC
>TRBV15|TRBJ2-7|-|TRBD1
CATSRDRELDEQYF
TGTGCCACCAGCAGGGACAGGGAGTTAGACGAGCAGTACTTC
>TRBV28|TRBJ2-3|-|-
CASGHKLGDTQYF
TGTGCCAGTGGGCATAAATTGGGAGATACGCAGTATTTT
>TRBV19|TRBJ1-1|few|TRBD1
CASRGQIMNTEAFF
TGTGCCAGTAGGGGACAGATCATGAACACTGAAGCTTTCTTT
>TRBV27|TRBJ2-1|-|-
CASSFTGSYNEQFF
TGTGCCAGCAGTTTCACGGGTTCCTACAATGAGCAGTTCTTC